This is a list of T cell receptor beta chains from one sample in a study of T cells after yellow fever vaccination. From the 5' RACE reads, TCRdb called clonotypes with MiXCR, one entry per CDR3 protein. The sample contains 200,000 to 300,000 distinct CDR3 sequences, roughly 6.3% of which appear only once. The sample was CD4+ T cells sorted from PBMCs, taken on the day of the yellow fever booster vaccination. The receptors here all came from a young man who received the YFV17D yellow fever vaccine. The CDR3 runs from the conserved cysteine through the conserved F or W. D genes are given only for firm matches. Size values are once, few and many counts, or a class for expanded clones, and some rows have none.

>TRBV24-1|TRBJ2-3|-|TRBD2
CATSDFPSGGTDTQYF
TGTGCCACCAGTGATTTCCCCAGCGGGGGCACAGATACGCAGTATTTT
>TRBV11-3|TRBJ2-1|many|TRBD2
CASSLEGGLANEQFF
TGTGCCAGCAGCTTAGAGGGCGGACTAGCCAATGAGCAGTTCTTC
>TRBV5-1|TRBJ2-1|few|TRBD2
CASSITSGTTNEQFF
TGCGCCAGCAGCATCACTAGCGGCACAACCAATGAGCAGTTCTTC
>TRBV15|TRBJ2-1|-|TRBD2
CATSTRKGLAGGNEQFF
TGTGCCACCAGCACTAGGAAGGGACTAGCGGGAGGGAATGAGCAGTTCTTC
>TRBV6-1|TRBJ1-4|many|-
CASSPGQILNEKLFF
TGTGCCAGCAGCCCCGGCCAGATCCTTAATGAAAAACTGTTTTTT
>TRBV19|TRBJ2-1|-|-
CASSIDRLSSYNEQFF
TGTGCCAGTAGTATAGATAGGCTTAGCTCCTACAATGAGCAGTTCTTC
>TRBV12-3/TRBV12-4|TRBJ2-1|many|TRBD2
CASSLGGSAYNEQFF
TGTGCCAGCAGTTTGGGCGGGAGCGCCTACAATGAGCAGTTCTTC
>TRBV6-1|TRBJ2-4|few|-
CASKGDLPPHIQYF
TGTGCCAGCAAGGGGGACCTCCCACCGCACATTCAGTACTTC
>TRBV28|TRBJ2-3|many|TRBD2
CASSLGGVGTDTQYF
TGTGCCAGCAGTTTAGGGGGGGTCGGGACAGATACGCAGTATTTT
>TRBV20-1|TRBJ2-5|-|TRBD1
CSATRTGRETQYF
TGCAGTGCTACGAGGACAGGGCGAGAGACCCAGTACTTC
>TRBV5-5|TRBJ2-2|-|-
CASSPTSYGAAGELFF
TGTGCCAGCAGCCCAACCTCTTACGGGGCGGCCGGGGAGCTGTTTTTT
>TRBV6-2/TRBV6-3|TRBJ2-7|many|-
CASTNSGYEQYF
TGTGCCAGCACCAACTCGGGCTACGAGCAGTACTTC
>TRBV7-2|TRBJ2-5|few|TRBD1
CASSWDRWRETQYF
TGTGCCAGCAGCTGGGACAGGTGGAGGGAGACCCAGTACTTC
>TRBV20-1|TRBJ2-7|few|TRBD1
CSGKTGGIYEQYF
TGCAGTGGTAAGACAGGGGGCATCTACGAGCAGTACTTC
>TRBV2|TRBJ2-5|many|-
CASSGGGTDQETQYF
TGTGCCAGCAGTGGAGGAGGGACAGACCAAGAGACCCAGTACTTC
>TRBV7-2|TRBJ2-7|many|-
CASSLNLQGGEQYF
TGTGCCAGCAGCTTAAACCTCCAGGGAGGCGAGCAGTACTTC
>TRBV5-6|TRBJ2-3|-|-
CASSLSRRTDTQYF
TGTGCCAGCAGCCTGAGTAGACGGACAGATACGCAGTATTTT
>TRBV6-1|TRBJ2-7|few|-
CASSVRDGLYEQYF
TGTGCCAGCAGTGTCCGGGACGGACTCTACGAGCAGTACTTC
>TRBV3-1|TRBJ2-5|few|TRBD2
CASSQGREEKETQYF
TGTGCCAGCAGCCAAGGCCGGGAGGAGAAAGAGACCCAGTACTTC
>TRBV6-1|TRBJ2-6|many|-
CASSRGPSGANVLTF
TGTGCCAGCAGCCGGGGCCCCTCTGGGGCCAACGTCCTGACTTTC
>TRBV7-8|TRBJ2-7|few|-
CASSMTRSEQYF
TGTGCCAGCAGCATGACTAGGAGTGAGCAGTACTTC
>TRBV7-2|TRBJ2-1|many|-
CASSSGGMNNEQFF
TGTGCCAGCAGCAGTGGGGGCATGAACAATGAGCAGTTCTTC
>TRBV5-4|TRBJ2-2|-|-
CASSSRTNTGELFF
TGTGCCAGCAGCAGCAGGACGAACACCGGGGAGCTGTTTTTT
>TRBV7-2|TRBJ2-1|many|-
CASSLIEGNEQFF
TGTGCCAGCAGCTTGATCGAGGGGAATGAGCAGTTCTTC
>TRBV11-2|TRBJ2-1|few|TRBD1
CASRDGTGGKNEQFF
TGTGCCAGCAGGGACGGGACAGGGGGTAAGAATGAGCAGTTCTTC
>TRBV12-3/TRBV12-4|TRBJ2-7|many|TRBD2
CASSSPAGGTYEQYF
TGTGCCAGCAGTTCGCCGGCGGGAGGCACCTACGAGCAGTACTTC
>TRBV29-1|TRBJ2-7|few|TRBD2
CSVEGVAGGPTSYEQYF
TGCAGCGTTGAAGGTGTGGCGGGAGGGCCTACGTCCTACGAGCAGTACTTC
>TRBV7-8|TRBJ2-1|many|-
CASSLVTGLSSYNEQFF
TGTGCCAGCAGCTTAGTGACAGGTCTCAGCTCCTACAATGAGCAGTTCTTC
>TRBV20-1|TRBJ2-5|-|TRBD2
CSARDPLAGLQETQYF
TGCAGTGCTAGAGACCCTTTAGCGGGGCTTCAAGAGACCCAGTACTTC
>TRBV6-5|TRBJ2-1|-|-
CASSYSVGADSLNEQFF
TGTGCCAGCAGTTACTCGGTGGGCGCCGATAGTCTCAATGAGCAGTTCTTC
>TRBV6-1|TRBJ1-1|-|-
CASSGLMNTEAFF
TGTGCCAGCAGTGGCCTGATGAACACTGAAGCTTTCTTT
>TRBV12-3/TRBV12-4|TRBJ2-5|many|-
CASSQGNQETQYF
TGTGCCAGCAGCCAGGGCAACCAAGAGACCCAGTACTTC
>TRBV18|TRBJ2-1|many|TRBD1
CASSRDRAIYNEQFF
TGTGCCAGCTCACGTGACAGGGCAATTTACAATGAGCAGTTCTTC
>TRBV3-1|TRBJ2-7|-|-
CASSQGSGPYEQYF
TGTGCCAGCAGCCAAGGAAGCGGACCCTACGAGCAGTACTTC
>TRBV7-2|TRBJ2-5|many|-
CASSLARQETQYF
TGTGCCAGCAGCTTAGCGCGACAAGAGACCCAGTACTTC
>TRBV6-5|TRBJ2-3|-|-
CASSYYSTDTQYF
TGTGCCAGCAGTTACTATTCAACAGATACGCAGTATTTT
>TRBV11-2|TRBJ2-3|few|TRBD1
CASSPTGADTQYF
TGTGCCAGCAGCCCTACAGGGGCAGATACGCAGTATTTT
>TRBV3-1|TRBJ2-7|-|-
CASSPVSVYEQYF
TGTGCCAGCAGCCCAGTCAGTGTCTACGAGCAGTACTTC
>TRBV7-9|TRBJ1-5|-|-
CASSPQGPNQPQHF
TGTGCCAGCAGCCCCCAGGGACCCAATCAGCCCCAGCATTTT
>TRBV5-5|TRBJ1-1|few|-
CASSFAPGAGTEAFF
TGTGCCAGCAGCTTCGCTCCGGGGGCTGGTACTGAAGCTTTCTTT
>TRBV29-1|TRBJ2-5|many|TRBD1
CSVEVRGRETQYF
TGCAGCGTTGAAGTCAGGGGGCGAGAGACCCAGTACTTC
>TRBV12-3/TRBV12-4|TRBJ2-1|-|-
CASSPLIGRGNEQFF
TGTGCCAGCAGTCCTCTAATCGGGAGAGGGAATGAGCAGTTCTTC
>TRBV12-3/TRBV12-4|TRBJ2-5|many|TRBD2
CASSSSSSGETQYF
TGTGCCAGCAGTTCATCGTCTAGCGGAGAGACCCAGTACTTC
>TRBV4-2|TRBJ2-1|few|TRBD2
CASSQVGILAGAGNEQFF
TGTGCCAGCAGCCAAGTCGGGATACTAGCGGGAGCTGGCAATGAGCAGTTCTTC
>TRBV7-2|TRBJ1-5|many|TRBD1
CASSSTGGQHF
TGTGCCAGCAGCAGCACAGGGGGCCAGCATTTT
>TRBV20-1|TRBJ2-2|many|TRBD2
CSAVPSGGATGELFF
TGCAGTGCTGTTCCTAGCGGGGGTGCCACCGGGGAGCTGTTTTTT
>TRBV7-2|TRBJ2-7|-|-
CASSLASSIYGQYF
TGTGCCAGCAGCTTAGCTAGCTCAATCTACGGGCAGTACTTC
>TRBV24-1|TRBJ2-1|few|TRBD2
CATSDLTSGKYNEQFF
TGTGCCACCAGTGATTTGACTAGCGGGAAGTACAATGAGCAGTTCTTC
>TRBV20-1|TRBJ2-5|few|-
CSATSPTGQETQYF
TGCAGTGCTACCTCCCCTACGGGCCAAGAGACCCAGTACTTC
>TRBV27|TRBJ2-3|-|TRBD2
CASSLAGGVPDTQYF
TGTGCCAGCAGTTTAGCGGGAGGGGTCCCAGATACGCAGTATTTT
>TRBV12-3/TRBV12-4|TRBJ1-4|many|-
CASSTFPGFGDEKLFF
TGTGCCAGCAGCACCTTCCCAGGCTTCGGCGATGAAAAACTGTTTTTT
>TRBV5-6|TRBJ2-2|few|-
CASSGPGPRNTGELFF
TGTGCCAGCAGCGGACCGGGACCGAGGAACACCGGGGAGCTGTTTTTT
>TRBV20-1|TRBJ2-3|-|TRBD2
CSARKTGGGDTQYF
TGCAGTGCTCGAAAGACGGGGGGGGGAGATACGCAGTATTTT